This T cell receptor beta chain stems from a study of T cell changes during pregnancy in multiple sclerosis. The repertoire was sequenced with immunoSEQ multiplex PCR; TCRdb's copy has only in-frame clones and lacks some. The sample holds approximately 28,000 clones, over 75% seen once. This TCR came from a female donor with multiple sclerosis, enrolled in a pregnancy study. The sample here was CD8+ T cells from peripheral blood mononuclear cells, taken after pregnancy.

This CDR3 is CAWSPSPGLAYEQYF. The CDR3 region has the DNA TGTGCCTGGAGTCCCAGCCCGGGACTAGCATACGAGCAGTACTTC. The gene calls are TRBV30 and TRBJ2-7; 9 nucleotides line up with TRBD2. Unmatched junction bases numbered 9, after V lost 2 bases and J lost 4 bases. The CDR3 contains 15 residues. The germline gives CDR1 GTSNPN, CDR2 SVGIG (reference sequence).